A single sample gave rise to the 26 T cell receptor beta chains below, sequenced in a study of shared clonotypes between healthy human individuals. Clones were read by immunoSEQ multiplex PCR, and TCRdb kept only the in-frame ones, dropping some. This sample carries millions of clones, about 93% of them seen once, and the ten largest clones take roughly 1.8%. CD45RO-negative cells were positively selected for CCR7, leaving out terminally differentiated effector memory CD45RA+ cells. The material sequenced was naive CD8+ T cells from PBMCs. The receptors derive from a man in his late teens or twenties in good health. Some clones in this sample may be carry-over from other donors' samples.

The chain employs TRBV9 and TRBJ1-3; no reliable D call. The CDR3 sequence is 15 residues long. Germline V gene lookup returns CDR1 SGDLS and CDR2 YYNGEE. The V end lost 4 bases, the J end lost 3 bases, and 14 bases lay between the germline ends. The CDR3, as DNA: TGTGCCAGCAGCCCTGGTACGGGCGTTGGAAACACCATATATTTT. Translated, it gives CASSPGTGVGNTIYF. Full variable domain (rest looked up from reference TRBV9 and TRBJ1-3): DSGVTQTPKHLITATGQRVTLRCSPRSGDLSVYWYQQSLDQGLQFLIQYYNGEERAKGNILERFSAQQFPDLHSELNLSSLELGDSALYFCASSPGTGVGNTIYFGEGSWLTVV.

The chain combines TRBV19 with TRBJ1-5, with D unclear. The V gene lost 2 bases and the J gene lost 4 bases, with 6 bases spanning the gap. The germline V gene has CDR1 LNHDA and CDR2 SQIVND (reference sequence). This CDR3 region has 13 residues. The CDR3 sequence: CASSINGNQPQHF. In DNA form, the CDR3 reads TGTGCCAGTAGTATAAATGGGAATCAGCCCCAGCATTTT.

V usage is TRBV27 and J usage is TRBJ2-7; D assignment may be TRBD1 or TRBD2 (6 bases each). This CDR3 is 15 amino acids long. Trimming pared 7 bases from V and 4 bases from J, leaving 20 bases between. CDR1 and CDR2 (germline): MNHEY, SMNVEV (reference sequence). The CDR3 DNA reads as TGTGCCAGCACCCTTATGGGGGGCGCCGGTTACGAGCAGTACTTC. It translates to CASTLMGGAGYEQYF.

The chain combines TRBV6-6 with TRBJ2-7; a weak D match, TRBD2 (6 bases). V was trimmed by 5 bases and J by 4 bases, leaving 21 bases between them. The germline gives CDR1 MNHNY, CDR2 SVGAGI (reference sequence). The CDR3 has 16 amino acids. The CDR3 loop is CASSRGRREVLYEQYF. The DNA for the CDR3 is TGTGCCAGCAGTAGGGGTAGGAGGGAGGTACTTTACGAGCAGTACTTC.

The chain couples TRBV5-1 to TRBJ2-1; 9 positions match TRBD1. The CDR3 totals 16 residues. Germline assignment: CDR1 SGHRS and CDR2 YFSETQ. The V segment lost 3 bases and the J segment 4 bases; nucleotides outside the gene matches: 8. The CDR3 is CASSSPQGASYNEQFF. CDR3 DNA sequence: TGCGCCAGCAGCTCGCCACAGGGGGCGTCTTACAATGAGCAGTTCTTC.

This chain uses TRBV15 with TRBJ1-4, with D perhaps TRBD1 (5 bases). CDR1 is LNHNV and CDR2 is YYDKDF in the germline V gene (reference sequence). The length of the CDR3 is 15 residues. Trimming removed 8 bases from V and 9 bases from J, with 22 bases in between. The CDR3 bases are TGTGCCACCGGGAGGGACGACAGAGATCCGAAAAAACTGTTTTTT. Its protein is CATGRDDRDPKKLFF.

This chain connects TRBV7-9 to TRBJ2-6; 7 bases are a match to TRBD2. This CDR3 comprises 16 residues. Germline CDR1 and CDR2: SEHNR and FQNEAQ (reference sequence). V was clipped by 4 bases and J by 2 bases; unmatched bases: 5. The CDR3 reads CASSSGGSPGANVLTF. The CDR3 nucleotides read TGTGCCAGCAGCTCGGGCGGGAGCCCTGGGGCCAACGTCCTGACTTTC.

The chain employs TRBV4-1 and TRBJ2-7; D not certain. CDR1 is MGHRA and CDR2 is YSYEKL in the germline V gene. This CDR3 comprises 14 residues. With 5 bases removed from V and 3 bases from J, the gap between germline ends came to 14 bases. The CDR3: CASSKGLVNYEQYF. The CDR3 bases are TGCGCCAGCAGCAAGGGATTGGTCAACTACGAGCAGTACTTC.

The chain has TRBV6-6 and TRBJ2-7; unclear D gene. V was clipped by 0 bases and J by 6 bases, with 9 bases between them. CDR1 MNHNY and CDR2 SVGAGI come from the germline V gene (reference sequence). The CDR3 is 13 residues long. This CDR3 is CASSYSTLAEQYF. The CDR3, as DNA: TGTGCCAGCAGTTACTCGACGCTCGCCGAGCAGTACTTC.

The V call is TRBV27, the J call TRBJ2-3; D remains unclear. From germline, CDR1 is MNHEY and CDR2 SMNVEV (reference sequence). Trimming stripped 6 bases from V and 0 bases from J, with 10 bases between. This CDR3 is 14 amino acids long. CDR3 region: CASRGRSSTDTQYF. The CDR3 DNA sequence: TGTGCCAGCAGAGGGCGATCTAGCACAGATACGCAGTATTTT.

Remarks on this clone: The junction differs from germline at one of its ends, possibly a read error. J is TRBJ2-1 and V is TRBV19; D possibly corresponds to TRBD2 (6 bases). The length of the CDR3 is 15 residues. Germline V gives CDR1 LNHDA, CDR2 SQIVND (reference sequence). CDR3 sequence reads: CASSLDGSSYNEQFF. The CDR3 DNA follows: TGTGCCAGTAGTTTAGACGGGAGCTCCTACAATGAGCAGTTCTTC.

CDR3 nucleotide sequence: TGCAGCGTTGATGAAAATAGCGGGAGGGCCTTTGAGCAGTTCTTC. Its protein product is CSVDENSGRAFEQFF. The chain uses TRBV29-1 and TRBJ2-1, with 11 bases identical to TRBD2. V lost 3 bases to trimming and J lost 9 bases; unmatched junction nucleotides: 10. Germline CDR1 reads SQVTM; CDR2 reads ANQGSEA. This CDR3 is built from 15 residues.

Regarding this clone: Other DNA sequences in this specimen translate into the identical CDR3. The chain links TRBV27 to TRBJ2-7; no reliable D call. Germline V gene sequence: CDR1 MNHEY, CDR2 SMNVEV (reference sequence). The CDR3 is 12 residues long. The ends were cut back, 6 bases at V and 7 bases at J, with 13 bases in the middle. The DNA for the CDR3 is TGTGCCAGCAGCTTACCCTCTCGGGAGCAGTACTTC. It translates to CASSLPSREQYF.

This rearrangement joins TRBV18 to TRBJ2-5; either TRBD1 or TRBD2 may supply D (5 bases each). V lost 2 bases to trimming and J lost 1 base, with 14 bases between them. The V gene's germline CDR1 is KGHSH and CDR2 LQKENI. This CDR3 has 16 residues. The CDR3 spells CASSPVFQGAQETQYF. In DNA form, the CDR3 reads TGTGCCAGCTCACCAGTTTTTCAGGGAGCCCAAGAGACCCAGTACTTC.

Regarding this clone: Other DNA sequences within the sample encode an identical CDR3. The CDR3 DNA reads as TGTGCCAGCAGCCGGGGGGGCTACGAGCAGTACTTC. Translation: CASSRGGYEQYF. The chain joins TRBV28 to TRBJ2-7; TRBD2 matches at 8 bases. The CDR3 runs to 12 residues. Germline lookup yields CDR1 MDHEN and CDR2 SYDVKM. V trimming: 6 bases; J trimming: 3 bases; junction bases outside the gene matches: 1.

V is TRBV28 and J is TRBJ2-7, with 8 bases fitting TRBD2. The CDR3 contains 16 residues. The J segment lost 4 bases and the V segment lost 5 bases, leaving 13 bases of the junction unmatched. The germline V gene has CDR1 MDHEN and CDR2 SYDVKM. CDR3 in DNA: TGTGCCAGCAGTCAATCCGGGACTAGTTTCCGATACGAGCAGTACTTC. This codes for CASSQSGTSFRYEQYF.

This clone was seen a single time. The chain joins TRBV7-9 to TRBJ1-1; D unresolved. The CDR3 has 14 residues. Trimming removed 0 bases at V and 4 bases at J, with 9 bases between. Germline CDR1 is SEHNR and CDR2 is FQNEAQ (reference sequence). CDR3 loop: CASSLALGRTEAFF. CDR3 DNA sequence: TGTGCCAGCAGCTTAGCGCTTGGGCGCACTGAAGCTTTCTTT.

The genes are TRBV7-9 and TRBJ2-5; D is perhaps TRBD1 (5 bases). V dropped 2 bases and J dropped 1 base, with 8 bases sitting between them. This CDR3 spans 14 amino acids. Germline-derived CDR1 and CDR2 are SEHNR and FQNEAQ (reference sequence). CDR3 DNA sequence: TGTGCCAGCAGCTTAACGACAGTCCAAGAGACCCAGTACTTC. Translation gives CASSLTTVQETQYF.

This chain joins TRBV19 and TRBJ2-5, with D perhaps being TRBD1 or TRBD2 (5 bases each). Germline CDR1 LNHDA, CDR2 SQIVND (reference sequence). V lost 1 base, J lost 12 bases, and 18 bases lay in between. The CDR3 runs 14 residues. The CDR3 bases are TGTGCCAGTAGTATAGGCGCAGGGACCGACCCCAAGTACTTC. Translated, it gives CASSIGAGTDPKYF.

V and J are TRBV27 and TRBJ1-5, with TRBD1 matching over 11 bases. Germline loops: CDR1 MNHEY, CDR2 SMNVEV (reference sequence). The CDR3 spans 15 residues. V lost 4 bases to trimming and J lost 7 bases; unmatched junction nucleotides: 6. CDR3 DNA sequence: TGTGCCAGCAGTTCTGGACAGGGGGCATCGCAGCCCCAGCATTTT. Its protein product is CASSSGQGASQPQHF.

This clone was counted only a few times. This sequence joins TRBV29-1 and TRBJ1-1; a possible D gene is TRBD1 (5 bases). Germline V gene lookup returns CDR1 SQVTM and CDR2 ANQGSEA. The V and J ends lost 5 bases and 4 bases respectively, with 8 bases between them. This CDR3 contains 11 residues. CDR3 in amino acids: CSVPGSTEAFF. CDR3 coding DNA: TGCAGCGTTCCAGGGAGCACTGAAGCTTTCTTT.

Here the CDR3 DNA reads TGCGCCAGCACCCAAGGGGACGGACTGGGAACTAATGAAAAACTGTTTTTT. It translates to CASTQGDGLGTNEKLFF. This chain connects TRBV5-1 to TRBJ1-4; TRBD1 might be the D (5 bases). Trimming shortened V by 6 bases and J by 1 base, and 19 bases separated the two germline ends. The V gene's germline CDR1 is SGHRS and CDR2 YFSETQ. The CDR3 has 17 residues.

The CDR3 spells CASSYSGHYGYTF. CDR3 DNA: TGTGCCAGCAGTTACTCAGGCCACTATGGCTACACCTTC. The chain uses TRBV6-5 and TRBJ1-2; no clear D. This CDR3 has 13 amino acids. Per the germline V gene, CDR1 is MNHEY and CDR2 is SVGAGI. V was pared by 0 bases and J by 3 bases, with 5 bases between.

The chain recombines TRBV7-3 with TRBJ2-2, with D uncertain. The V end was cut by 5 bases, the J end by 7 bases, with 14 bases between. This CDR3 comprises 14 residues. Germline lookup yields CDR1 SGHTA and CDR2 FQGTGA. This CDR3 is CASSPQRGDGELFF. DNA for the CDR3: TGTGCCAGCAGCCCCCAACGTGGTGACGGGGAGCTGTTTTTT.

This rearrangement joins TRBV4-1 to TRBJ1-2; tentatively, D is TRBD1 (6 bases). The germline CDR1 and CDR2 sequences are MGHRA and YSYEKL. V lost 2 bases to trimming and J lost 3 bases, with 10 bases between them. The CDR3 contains 14 residues. In DNA form, the CDR3 reads TGCGCCAGCAGCCAAACAGGGAGTTACTATGGCTACACCTTC. This codes for CASSQTGSYYGYTF.

V usage is TRBV4-2 and J usage is TRBJ2-3; 9 bases fit TRBD2. Germline loops: CDR1 LGHNA, CDR2 YNFKEQ. The CDR3 is 18 amino acids. J was trimmed by 3 bases and V by 1 base; bases with no gene match: 11. The CDR3 region is CASSQARSREGRTDTQYF. The CDR3 DNA sequence: TGTGCCAGCAGCCAAGCTCGATCGCGGGAGGGCCGAACAGATACGCAGTATTTT.